This record looks at one T cell receptor (beta chain) sequence and its context. Its antigen is unidentified. Germline CDR1 and CDR2: SNHLY and FYNNEI. Trimming removed 6 bases from V and 4 bases from J, with 15 bases in between. The CDR3 totals 14 residues. The data derive from a study of shared clonotypes between healthy human individuals. Study conclusions and caveats: For naive CD4 cells, roughly 5% of clonotypes were shared across a handful of donors. Clonotype sharing among donors likely depends on sequencing depth.

Deep-level settings were used for running the assay. Source study methods: Junction-only sequences without quality scores were provided by ImmunoSEQ, so filtering was different. Profiling relied on immunoSEQ multiplex PCR, and the TCRdb table lists in-frame clones only, not all of them. V and J calls and clone size follow that table, whereas D and trimming were derived from the DNA. Here the sample spans fewer than 3 million clones, under 95% being singletons. Sequencing input: naive CD4+ T cells from PBMCs. The subset here: CD45RA+ positively selected. The sequence derives from a man aged 18 to 29 in good health. Some clones in this sample may be carry-over from other donors' samples. The chain uses TRBV2 and TRBJ1-1, with D tentatively TRBD1 (6 bases). CDR3 sequence reads: CASSEQGTLTEAFF. CDR3 sequence (DNA): TGTGCCAGCAGCGAACAGGGTACCCTCACTGAAGCTTTCTTT. The full variable domain, rest sourced from reference TRBV2 and TRBJ1-1, is EPEVTQTPSHQVTQMGQEVILRCVPISNHLYFYWYRQILGQKVEFLVSFYNNEISEKSEIFDDQFSVERPDGSNFTLKIRSTKLEDSAMYFCASSEQGTLTEAFFGQGTRLTVV.